This TCR beta chain came from a study of cytomegalovirus exposure and HLA in healthy donors. The study, taken as a whole, reports: Immune exposure information comprised only CMV serostatus.

The sample holds one count of this clone. What it recognizes is unknown. 13 Jbeta primers and 60 Vbeta primers were used for the PCR. Libraries were prepared by immunoSEQ multiplex PCR; TCRdb keeps only in-frame clonotypes and omits some of them. The table includes 150,000 or so clones, around 84% detected once. The CDR3 has 18 amino acids. CDR1 and CDR2 (germline): KGHSH, LQKENI. The V and J ends lost 3 bases and 7 bases, in that order; junction bases with no gene match: 20. This chain connects TRBV18 to TRBJ1-1, with 7 bases fitting TRBD1. The TCR originated in a young man in good health and CMV-seronegative. Source material: PBMCs. As DNA, the CDR3 is TGTGCCAGCTCACCGATGGGACAGAATAAGATCCGTAAAGTTGAAGCTTTCTTT. It specifies CASSPMGQNKIRKVEAFF.